This is a list of T cell receptor beta chains from one sample in a study of cytomegalovirus exposure and HLA in healthy donors. This table comes from immunoSEQ multiplex PCR, and its TCRdb copy is limited to in-frame clones, with some not included. The sample shows around 300,000 clones, approximately 83% of them seen only once. Sample: PBMCs. The source of these receptors is a woman aged 18 to 35 in good health and CMV-seronegative. Each CDR3 is given with its conserved first and last residue. D genes are given only for firm matches. Expanded clones are given a class, and other clones once, few, many or no size at all.

D gene | J gene | V gene | clone size | CDR3 protein | CDR3 DNA
TRBD1 | TRBJ1-1 | TRBV2 | once | CASNRDRERTEAFF | TGTGCCAGCAATCGGGACAGGGAAAGAACTGAAGCTTTCTTT
TRBD2 | TRBJ2-2 | TRBV5-1 | - | CASSFGLAGGDGELFF | TGCGCCAGCAGCTTCGGACTAGCGGGAGGGGACGGGGAGCTGTTTTTT
TRBD2 | TRBJ2-7 | TRBV20-1 | - | CSLGGAYEQYF | TGCAGTCTCGGGGGGGCATACGAGCAGTACTTC
- | TRBJ2-7 | TRBV2 | - | CASRSTGLSYEQYF | TGTGCCAGCAGGTCAACGGGACTGAGTTACGAGCAGTACTTC
TRBD2 | TRBJ2-7 | TRBV10-1 | once | CASSLTSGGANEQYF | TGCGCCAGCAGTCTCACTAGCGGGGGGGCAAACGAGCAGTACTTC
- | TRBJ2-7 | TRBV6-5 | once | CASSSSRKKYEQYF | TGTGCCAGCAGTTCTAGCCGTAAAAAGTACGAGCAGTACTTC
TRBD2 | TRBJ2-1 | TRBV11-2 | - | CASSSAAWGEGQVDEQFF | TGTGCCAGCAGCTCGGCGGCCTGGGGGGAGGGGCAGGTCGATGAGCAGTTCTTC
- | TRBJ2-7 | TRBV7-9 | - | CASSRVRARPYEQYF | TGTGCCAGCAGCCGCGTGAGGGCCAGGCCCTACGAGCAGTACTTC
- | TRBJ2-2 | TRBV5-8 | - | CASSLTGLNTGELFF | TGTGCCAGCAGCTTGACGGGACTTAACACCGGGGAGCTGTTTTTT
- | TRBJ2-5 | TRBV5-1 | - | CASSLYGTYQETQYF | TGCGCCAGCAGCTTGTACGGGACATACCAAGAGACCCAGTACTTC
- | TRBJ1-5 | TRBV28 | - | CASKPGGNNQPQHF | TGTGCCAGCAAACCGGGGGGGAACAATCAGCCCCAGCATTTT
- | TRBJ2-7 | TRBV11-1 | many | CASSLGATVDEQYF | TGTGCCAGCAGCCTGGGGGCCACGGTGGACGAGCAGTACTTC
TRBD1 | TRBJ1-5 | TRBV6-5 | - | CASSPGTAGHQPQHF | TGTGCCAGCAGTCCCGGGACAGCCGGTCATCAGCCCCAGCATTTT
- | TRBJ1-2 | TRBV28 | - | CASSLSPNSDYGYTF | TGTGCCAGCAGTTTATCCCCCAACAGTGACTATGGCTACACCTTC
- | TRBJ1-5 | TRBV5-5 | few | CASSFGVDQPQHF | TGTGCCAGCAGCTTCGGAGTGGATCAGCCCCAGCATTTT
TRBD1 | TRBJ1-5 | TRBV19 | - | CASSPRRWGTGGEDQPQHF | TGTGCCAGTAGTCCGCGCCGGTGGGGGACAGGGGGCGAAGATCAGCCCCAGCATTTT
TRBD1 | TRBJ2-2 | TRBV5-1 | - | CASNRGNANTGELFF | TGCGCCAGCAACAGGGGCAACGCGAACACCGGGGAGCTGTTTTTT
TRBD2 | TRBJ2-3 | TRBV4-1 | - | CASSQASGGPRGSDTQYF | TGCGCCAGCAGCCAAGCCTCGGGGGGGCCGCGAGGATCAGATACGCAGTATTTT
TRBD1 | TRBJ2-1 | TRBV28 | - | CASSSYNGQGAYNEQFF | TGTGCCAGCAGTTCTTACAATGGCCAGGGGGCCTACAATGAGCAGTTCTTC
TRBD2 | TRBJ2-1 | TRBV4-1 | - | CASSQPGLARNEQFF | TGCGCCAGCAGCCAACCGGGACTAGCCCGCAATGAGCAGTTCTTC
TRBD2 | TRBJ2-2 | TRBV5-1 | - | CASSPLAGGDTGELFF | TGCGCCAGCAGCCCGCTAGCGGGAGGCGACACCGGGGAGCTGTTTTTT
TRBD1 | TRBJ2-7 | TRBV19 | - | CASSLFQGAEQYF | TGTGCCAGTAGTTTATTCCAGGGGGCGGAGCAGTACTTC
TRBD1 | TRBJ1-2 | TRBV6-5 | - | CASRRDRELAGYTF | TGTGCCAGCAGGCGGGACAGGGAACTGGCTGGCTACACCTTC
- | TRBJ1-6 | TRBV5-6 | - | CASSLFENPTLHF | TGTGCCAGCAGCTTGTTTGAGAACCCCACCCTCCACTTT
- | TRBJ2-6 | TRBV7-9 | - | CASSLIDSADSGANVLTF | TGTGCCAGCAGCTTAATTGACAGTGCTGACTCTGGGGCCAACGTCCTGACTTTC
TRBD1 | TRBJ1-5 | TRBV11-3 | - | CASSFDRDQPQHF | TGTGCCAGCAGCTTTGACAGGGATCAGCCCCAGCATTTT
- | TRBJ2-5 | TRBV7-2 | - | CASSLRTARETQYF | TGTGCCAGCAGCCTCCGGACAGCCCGAGAGACCCAGTACTTC
- | TRBJ2-2 | TRBV10-2 | - | CASSDYNTGELFF | TGCGCCAGCAGTGACTACAACACCGGGGAGCTGTTTTTT
- | TRBJ2-2 | TRBV6-5 | - | CASSYWAGTGELFF | TGTGCCAGCAGTTACTGGGCCGGCACCGGGGAGCTGTTTTTT
- | TRBJ2-6 | TRBV19 | - | CARRAPDWANVLTF | TGTGCCCGCAGGGCCCCTGATTGGGCCAACGTCCTGACTTTC
- | TRBJ2-6 | TRBV7-2 | - | CASSLGQAGANVLTF | TGTGCCAGCAGCTTAGGCCAGGCTGGGGCCAACGTCCTGACTTTC